A selection of T cell receptor beta chains follows, all from one sample in a study of CD8 T cell repertoires and HIV-1 epitope variants. Profiling relied on immunoSEQ multiplex PCR, and the TCRdb table lists in-frame clones only, not all of them. Among roughly 100,000 clones, just under 75% were seen once, and the ten largest hold under 30%. Sequencing was done on a sample of uncultured baseline CD8+ T cells from peripheral blood mononuclear cells (PBMCs). Receptors were obtained from a male donor with HIV. Each CDR3 is given with its conserved first and last residue. A D gene is named only where the DNA matches it firmly. Some rows have no size entry. The others give once, few or many, or a class for an expanded clone.

v_call	clone_size	j_call	d_call	cdr3_aa	cdr3_nt
TRBV6-5	.	TRBJ2-1	TRBD2	CASSPSGGKDEQFF	TGTGCCAGCAGTCCTAGCGGGGGAAAGGATGAGCAGTTCTTC
TRBV7-9	.	TRBJ2-7	.	CASSASAVSYEQYF	TGTGCCAGCAGCGCCTCGGCAGTCTCCTACGAGCAGTACTTC
TRBV6-5	.	TRBJ2-3	.	CASRMIITDTQYF	TGTGCCAGCAGAATGATTATCACAGATACGCAGTATTTT
TRBV9	.	TRBJ2-3	TRBD2	CASSVAWTSGSADTQYF	TGTGCCAGCAGCGTAGCTTGGACTAGCGGGAGTGCAGATACGCAGTATTTT
TRBV5-1	.	TRBJ2-6	.	CASSLTVNSGANVLTF	TGCGCCAGCAGCTTGACCGTGAACTCTGGGGCCAACGTCCTGACTTTC
TRBV6-5	.	TRBJ2-2	.	CASSYSGENTGELFF	TGTGCCAGCAGTTACTCGGGCGAGAACACCGGGGAGCTGTTTTTT
TRBV5-1	.	TRBJ2-3	TRBD1	CASSLAPTGGTDTQYF	TGCGCCAGCAGCTTGGCTCCAACAGGGGGCACAGATACGCAGTATTTT
TRBV28	few	TRBJ1-2	.	CASSFDLRDPYGYTF	TGTGCCAGCAGTTTCGATCTCAGGGACCCTTATGGCTACACCTTC
TRBV5-1	.	TRBJ2-7	.	CASSKDGVEQYF	TGCGCCAGCAGCAAGGACGGTGTGGAGCAGTACTTC
TRBV6-5	.	TRBJ1-2	.	CASSAPGSYGYTF	TGTGCCAGCAGTGCTCCAGGGTCGTATGGCTACACCTTC
TRBV12-5	.	TRBJ1-6	TRBD1	CASGPPGQGACNSPLHF	TGTGCTAGTGGTCCGCCGGGACAGGGGGCTTGTAATTCACCCCTCCACTTT
TRBV14	.	TRBJ1-3	.	CASSQDRIGNTIYF	TGTGCCAGCAGCCAAGATAGAATCGGAAACACCATATATTTT
TRBV27	.	TRBJ2-5	.	CASTLHGGTETQYF	TGTGCCAGCACCCTCCACGGGGGAACGGAGACCCAGTACTTC
TRBV10-3	.	TRBJ2-5	.	CAISASSETQYF	TGTGCCATCAGCGCTAGCTCGGAGACCCAGTACTTC
TRBV29-1	.	TRBJ1-1	.	CSASVPLQGLNTEAFF	TGCAGCGCCTCTGTGCCCTTACAGGGATTGAACACTGAAGCTTTCTTT
TRBV4-2	.	TRBJ2-5	.	CASSQERVRGQETQYF	TGTGCCAGCAGCCAAGAGCGGGTACGGGGCCAAGAGACCCAGTACTTC
TRBV2	.	TRBJ2-2	TRBD2	CASTTLAGSAGELFF	TGTGCCAGCACCACATTAGCGGGATCAGCCGGGGAGCTGTTTTTT
TRBV7-8	.	TRBJ1-2	.	CASSLDRSGFNYGYTF	TGTGCCAGCAGCTTAGATAGGTCAGGGTTTAACTATGGCTACACCTTC
TRBV6-6	once	TRBJ2-7	.	CASSYSTEQYF	TGTGCCAGCAGTTACAGTACGGAGCAGTACTTC
TRBV9	.	TRBJ2-5	.	CASSVESQGQGTQYF	TGTGCCAGCAGCGTAGAATCGCAGGGACAAGGGACCCAGTACTTC
TRBV7-9	.	TRBJ2-7	TRBD1	CASSFTGGSYEQYF	TGTGCCAGCAGCTTTACAGGGGGCTCCTACGAGCAGTACTTC
TRBV7-2	.	TRBJ2-1	TRBD1	CASSPGTVSYEQFF	TGTGCCAGCAGCCCCGGGACAGTATCGTATGAGCAGTTCTTC
TRBV9	once	TRBJ2-7	.	CASSPGYEQYF	TGTGCCAGCAGCCCAGGCTACGAGCAGTACTTC
TRBV15	few	TRBJ2-1	TRBD2	CATSGGRAYEQFF	TGTGCCACCAGCGGCGGGAGGGCCTATGAGCAGTTCTTC
TRBV7-9	.	TRBJ1-3	TRBD1	CASSFGQGRNTIYF	TGTGCCAGCAGTTTTGGACAGGGGAGAAACACCATATATTTT